A selection of T cell receptor beta chains follows, all from one sample in a study of blood T cells in healthy people across ages. TCRdb redid the calling of the 5' RACE reads with MiXCR, one entry per CDR3 protein. The data contain fewer than 2,000,000 distinct CDR3 sequences, almost 35% of them singletons. Specimen: blood. The source of these receptors is a woman under 40 in good health. CDR3s include the opening cysteine and the closing phenylalanine or tryptophan. D genes are given only for firm matches. The listing skips clone size in some rows; elsewhere it reads once, few, many or a size class.

clone size,CDR3 length,V gene,D gene,J gene,CDR3 protein,CDR3 DNA
.,13,TRBV4-1,.,TRBJ2-3,CASSPSDADTQYF,TGCGCCAGCAGCCCCAGTGATGCAGATACGCAGTATTTT
.,11,TRBV30,.,TRBJ2-7,CAWTMGGPQYF,TGTGCCTGGACCATGGGGGGACCGCAGTACTTC
.,15,TRBV7-2,.,TRBJ2-7,CASSSRRGRTYEQYF,TGTGCCAGCAGCTCGCGAAGAGGCAGAACCTACGAGCAGTACTTC
few,15,TRBV27,TRBD1,TRBJ1-5,CASSHLQGGNQPQHF,TGTGCCAGCAGTCACTTACAGGGGGGCAATCAGCCCCAGCATTTT
few,13,TRBV28,.,TRBJ2-4,CASSFPVENIQYF,TGTGCCAGCAGTTTCCCCGTGGAAAACATTCAGTACTTC
few,11,TRBV5-8,.,TRBJ2-7,CASSFRREQYF,TGTGCCAGCAGCTTTCGGAGAGAGCAGTACTTC
.,15,TRBV10-3,TRBD2,TRBJ2-3,CAISEKREPTDTQYF,TGTGCCATCAGTGAGAAGCGGGAGCCCACAGATACGCAGTATTTT
few,14,TRBV7-9,.,TRBJ1-6,CASSLAGRDSPLHF,TGTGCCAGCAGCTTAGCCGGACGGGATTCACCCCTCCACTTT
once,17,TRBV7-3,.,TRBJ2-4,CASSPTRPAVAKNIQYF,TGTGCCAGCAGCCCCACCCGGCCGGCGGTAGCCAAAAACATTCAGTACTTC
.,16,TRBV12-3/TRBV12-4,TRBD1,TRBJ1-4,CASRFGTGAANEKLFF,TGTGCCAGCAGATTCGGAACAGGGGCGGCTAATGAAAAACTGTTTTTT
many,13,TRBV7-2,.,TRBJ2-1,CASTRARGYEQFF,TGTGCCAGCACCCGCGCAAGGGGCTATGAGCAGTTCTTC
.,14,TRBV6-1,.,TRBJ2-1,CASRRGRSHNEQFF,TGTGCCAGCAGGCGGGGACGTTCCCACAATGAGCAGTTCTTC
few,14,TRBV3-1,.,TRBJ1-2,CASSQQGSHDGYTF,TGTGCCAGCAGCCAACAGGGGTCTCATGATGGCTACACCTTC
.,18,TRBV29-1,TRBD2,TRBJ2-4,CSVAGTSGSLGAKNIQYF,TGCAGCGTTGCGGGGACTAGCGGGAGTTTGGGAGCCAAAAACATTCAGTACTTC
.,16,TRBV7-9,TRBD1,TRBJ2-7,CASSPNHRGNSYEQYF,TGTGCCAGCAGCCCGAACCACAGGGGAAATTCCTACGAGCAGTACTTC
few,13,TRBV28,.,TRBJ1-2,CASSLALLYGYTF,TGTGCCAGCAGTTTAGCACTCTTATATGGCTACACCTTC
few,13,TRBV10-3,TRBD1,TRBJ1-2,CAITPTGGDGYTF,TGTGCCATCACCCCGACAGGGGGAGATGGCTACACCTTC
few,15,TRBV7-9,.,TRBJ2-1,CASSTNAAGYNEQFF,TGTGCCAGCAGCACCAACGCGGCGGGATACAATGAGCAGTTCTTC
.,13,TRBV18,.,TRBJ2-7,CASSRSNGDEQYF,TGTGCCAGCTCACGATCTAACGGGGACGAGCAGTACTTC
few,16,TRBV21-1,.,TRBJ1-2,CASSKERTGGIYGYTF,TGTGCCAGCAGCAAAGAAAGGACAGGGGGCATCTATGGCTACACCTTC
many,14,TRBV28,.,TRBJ2-7,CASSGAGASYEQYF,TGTGCCAGCAGTGGGGCAGGAGCATCCTACGAGCAGTACTTC
few,14,TRBV5-1,.,TRBJ2-7,CASSSAEGDYEQYF,TGCGCCAGCAGCTCGGCGGAGGGGGACTACGAGCAGTACTTC
.,16,TRBV7-2,TRBD1,TRBJ1-4,CASSLVLGGTNEKLFF,TGTGCCAGCAGCTTAGTCCTAGGGGGCACTAATGAAAAACTGTTTTTT
few,12,TRBV20-1,.,TRBJ2-1,CSARTFYNEQFF,TGCAGTGCTAGGACCTTCTACAATGAGCAGTTCTTC
.,15,TRBV13,.,TRBJ2-7,CASSQDQGTSYEQYF,TGTGCCAGCAGCCAAGATCAGGGTACATCCTACGAGCAGTACTTC
.,19,TRBV6-8,.,TRBJ2-5,CASPKVRQRDTLYQETQYF,TGTGCCAGTCCTAAGGTCCGACAGCGAGATACCTTGTACCAAGAGACCCAGTACTTC
few,17,TRBV6-1,.,TRBJ2-3,CASSILTPALGTDTQYF,TGTGCCAGCAGTATCTTGACACCCGCCTTAGGCACAGATACGCAGTATTTT
.,14,TRBV12-3/TRBV12-4,TRBD2,TRBJ2-5,CASVPRGGSETQYF,TGTGCCAGCGTTCCCCGCGGGGGGTCTGAGACCCAGTACTTC
.,13,TRBV7-3,TRBD1,TRBJ1-2,CASSLDREDGYTF,TGTGCCAGCAGCTTGGACAGGGAGGATGGCTACACCTTC
.,13,TRBV20-1,TRBD2,TRBJ2-1,CSSRLAGGGEQFF,TGCAGTTCTCGACTAGCGGGAGGGGGTGAGCAGTTCTTC
.,17,TRBV5-1,.,TRBJ2-6,CASSPWAGQSGANVLTF,TGCGCCAGCAGCCCGTGGGCAGGACAATCTGGGGCCAACGTCCTGACTTTC
few,14,TRBV4-1,.,TRBJ2-7,CASSQVTRVGEQYF,TGCGCCAGCAGCCAAGTTACCAGGGTAGGAGAGCAGTACTTC
many,14,TRBV12-3/TRBV12-4,.,TRBJ2-7,CASSRSFDSYEQYF,TGTGCCAGCAGCCGAAGCTTTGACAGTTACGAGCAGTACTTC
few,14,TRBV7-9,.,TRBJ1-2,CASSFPSRGYGYTF,TGTGCCAGCAGCTTCCCTAGCCGGGGCTATGGCTACACCTTC
few,14,TRBV20-1,TRBD2,TRBJ2-7,CSARNQRDSYEQYF,TGCAGTGCTAGAAACCAGCGGGACTCCTACGAGCAGTACTTC
.,17,TRBV20-1,TRBD2,TRBJ2-1,CSGRNSQPGLARNEQFF,TGCAGTGGGAGAAATTCTCAACCGGGACTAGCGAGGAATGAGCAGTTCTTC
once,15,TRBV11-3,TRBD2,TRBJ2-1,CASSLGAGGWSEQFF,TGTGCCAGCAGCTTAGGAGCGGGAGGGTGGAGTGAGCAGTTCTTC
.,13,TRBV12-3/TRBV12-4,.,TRBJ1-2,CASSLKGWGGYTF,TGTGCCAGCAGTTTAAAGGGATGGGGTGGCTACACCTTC
.,15,TRBV11-2,TRBD1,TRBJ2-5,CASSSGTGTQETQYF,TGTGCCAGCAGCTCCGGGACAGGAACTCAAGAGACCCAGTACTTC
.,16,TRBV18,.,TRBJ2-5,CASSPKAASVLETQYF,TGTGCCAGCTCACCAAAGGCGGCTAGCGTATTGGAGACCCAGTACTTC
.,16,TRBV12-3/TRBV12-4,.,TRBJ2-3,CASSFVEGVGTDTQYF,TGTGCCAGCAGTTTCGTTGAGGGGGTGGGCACAGATACGCAGTATTTT
.,15,TRBV20-1,TRBD2,TRBJ2-5,CSASPGTSVEETQYF,TGCAGTGCAAGCCCCGGGACTAGCGTCGAGGAGACCCAGTACTTC
.,16,TRBV27,.,TRBJ2-3,CASSLSSSASTDTQYF,TGTGCCAGCAGTTTATCTAGCAGTGCTAGCACAGATACGCAGTATTTT
few,14,TRBV7-9,.,TRBJ1-1,CASSPSTWGTEAFF,TGTGCCAGCAGCCCGAGCACCTGGGGCACTGAAGCTTTCTTT
few,15,TRBV7-9,.,TRBJ1-2,CASSLLLDFSRGFTF,TGTGCCAGCAGCTTATTGCTAGACTTCTCCCGGGGATTCACCTTC
.,13,TRBV27,.,TRBJ2-5,CASTVPFQETQYF,TGTGCCAGCACGGTCCCATTCCAAGAGACCCAGTACTTC
few,13,TRBV15,.,TRBJ1-2,CATSRGPFYGYTF,TGTGCCACCAGCAGGGGGCCCTTCTATGGCTACACCTTC
few,15,TRBV24-1,.,TRBJ2-1,CATSDSRSSYNEQFF,TGTGCCACCAGTGATTCTCGGAGTTCCTACAATGAGCAGTTCTTC
.,19,TRBV6-1,.,TRBJ2-2,CASSAKEGGGTLNTGELFF,TGTGCCAGCAGTGCCAAGGAGGGGGGCGGGACTCTAAACACCGGGGAGCTGTTTTTT
.,14,TRBV7-8,.,TRBJ2-1,CASSYIAGGNEQFF,TGTGCCAGCAGCTATATCGCCGGGGGCAATGAGCAGTTCTTC
.,13,TRBV9,.,TRBJ2-3,CASSVAPPDTQYF,TGTGCCAGCAGCGTAGCCCCCCCAGATACGCAGTATTTT